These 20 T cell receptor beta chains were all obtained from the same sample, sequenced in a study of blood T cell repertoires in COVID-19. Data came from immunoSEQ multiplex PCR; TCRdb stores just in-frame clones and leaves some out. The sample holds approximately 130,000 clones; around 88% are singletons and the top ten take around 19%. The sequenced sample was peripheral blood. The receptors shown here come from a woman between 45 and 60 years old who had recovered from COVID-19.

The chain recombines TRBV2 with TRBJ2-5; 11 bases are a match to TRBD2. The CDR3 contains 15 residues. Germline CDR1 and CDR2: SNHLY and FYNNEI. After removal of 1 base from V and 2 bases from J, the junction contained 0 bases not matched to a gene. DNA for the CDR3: TGTGCCAGCAGTGAAGGACTAGCGGGGCAAGAGACCCAGTACTTC. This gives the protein CASSEGLAGQETQYF.

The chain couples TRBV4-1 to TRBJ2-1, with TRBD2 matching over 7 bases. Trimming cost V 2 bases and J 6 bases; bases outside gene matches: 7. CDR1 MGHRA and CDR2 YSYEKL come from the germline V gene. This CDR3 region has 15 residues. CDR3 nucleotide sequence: TGCGCCAGCAGCCAATATATAGCGGGCGGCAATGAGCAGTTCTTC. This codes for CASSQYIAGGNEQFF.

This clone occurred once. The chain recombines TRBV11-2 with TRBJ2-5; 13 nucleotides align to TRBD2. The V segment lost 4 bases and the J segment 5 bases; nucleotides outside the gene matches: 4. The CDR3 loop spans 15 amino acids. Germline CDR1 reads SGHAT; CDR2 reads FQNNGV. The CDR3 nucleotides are TGTGCCAGCAGCTCCGGACTAGCGGGAGTGGAGACCCAGTACTTC. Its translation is CASSSGLAGVETQYF.

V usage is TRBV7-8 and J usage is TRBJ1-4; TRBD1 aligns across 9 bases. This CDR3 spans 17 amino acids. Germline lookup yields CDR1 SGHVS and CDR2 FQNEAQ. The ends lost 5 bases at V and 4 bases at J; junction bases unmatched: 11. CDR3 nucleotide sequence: TGTGCCAGCAGCCCCCGACAGGGGGTTTCGGGTAATGAAAAACTGTTTTTT. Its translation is CASSPRQGVSGNEKLFF. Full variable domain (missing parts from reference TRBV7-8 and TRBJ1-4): GAGVSQSPRYKVAKRGQDVALRCDPISGHVSLFWYQQALGQGPEFLTYFQNEAQLDKSGLPSDRFFAERPEGSVSTLKIQRTQQEDSAVYLCASSPRQGVSGNEKLFFGSGTQLSVL.

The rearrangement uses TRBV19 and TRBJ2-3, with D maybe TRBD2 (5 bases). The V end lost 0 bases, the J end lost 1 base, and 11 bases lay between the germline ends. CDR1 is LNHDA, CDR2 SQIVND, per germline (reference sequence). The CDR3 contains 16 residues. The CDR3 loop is CASSIDRAVGTDTQYF. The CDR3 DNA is TGTGCCAGTAGTATAGATCGAGCGGTGGGCACAGATACGCAGTATTTT.

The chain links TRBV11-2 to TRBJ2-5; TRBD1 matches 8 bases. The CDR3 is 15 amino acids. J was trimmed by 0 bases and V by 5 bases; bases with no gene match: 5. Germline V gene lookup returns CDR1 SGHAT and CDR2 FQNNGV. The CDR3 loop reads CASSLDRGHQETQYF. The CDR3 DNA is TGTGCCAGCAGCCTCGACAGGGGACACCAAGAGACCCAGTACTTC.

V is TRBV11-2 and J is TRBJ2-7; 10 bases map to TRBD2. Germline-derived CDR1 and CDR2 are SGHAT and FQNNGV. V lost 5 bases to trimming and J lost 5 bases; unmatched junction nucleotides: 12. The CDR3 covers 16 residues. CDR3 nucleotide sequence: TGTGCCAGCAGCACTTCTCGGGGACTAGCGTTCCACGAGCAGTACTTC. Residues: CASSTSRGLAFHEQYF.

CDR3 protein: CASSIRDRGSPQHF. The DNA of the CDR3 is TGTGCCAGTAGTATCCGGGACAGGGGGTCCCCCCAGCATTTT. V gene TRBV19 combines with J gene TRBJ1-5, with 11 bases identical to TRBD1. The junction had 5 bases not matched to a gene; V was cut back by 3 bases and J by 10 bases. Looked up from germline, CDR1 is LNHDA and CDR2 is SQIVND (reference sequence). The CDR3 has 14 amino acids. The variable domain in full, with the rest retrieved from reference TRBV19 and TRBJ1-5, is DGGITQSPKYLFRKEGQNVTLSCEQNLNHDAMYWYRQDPGQGLRLIYYSQIVNDFQKGDIAEGYSVSREKKESFPLTVTSAQKNPTAFYLCASSIRDRGSPQHFGDGTRLSIL.

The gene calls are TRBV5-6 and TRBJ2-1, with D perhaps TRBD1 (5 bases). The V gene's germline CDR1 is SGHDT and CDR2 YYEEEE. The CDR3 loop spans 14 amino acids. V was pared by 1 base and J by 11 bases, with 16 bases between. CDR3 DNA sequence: TGTGCCAGCAGCTTGAGGGGATTCGGTTTCCAGCAGTTCTTC. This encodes CASSLRGFGFQQFF.

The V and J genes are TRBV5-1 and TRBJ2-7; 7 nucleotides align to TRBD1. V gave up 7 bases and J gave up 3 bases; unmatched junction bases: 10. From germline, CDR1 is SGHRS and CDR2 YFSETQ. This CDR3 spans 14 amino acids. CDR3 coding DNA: TGCGCCAGCGCTGTTATGACAGGGAGCTACGAGCAGTACTTC. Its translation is CASAVMTGSYEQYF. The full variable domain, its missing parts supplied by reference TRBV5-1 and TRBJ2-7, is KAGVTQTPRYLIKTRGQQVTLSCSPISGHRSVSWYQQTPGQGLQFLFEYFSETQRNKGNFPGRFSGRQFSNSRSEMNVSTLELGDSALYLCASAVMTGSYEQYFGPGTRLTVT.

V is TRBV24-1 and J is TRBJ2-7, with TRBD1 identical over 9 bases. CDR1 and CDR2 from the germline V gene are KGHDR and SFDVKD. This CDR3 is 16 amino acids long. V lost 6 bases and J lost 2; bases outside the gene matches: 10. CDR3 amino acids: CATSPHPGQGTYEQYF. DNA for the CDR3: TGTGCCACCAGTCCTCACCCGGGACAGGGAACCTACGAGCAGTACTTC.

CDR3 sequence: CASGQRDPNGGLEQYF. CDR3 nucleotide sequence: TGTGCCAGCGGCCAGCGGGACCCTAATGGGGGATTGGAGCAGTACTTC. The rearrangement links TRBV27 to TRBJ2-7; TRBD2 matches at 7 bases. The J segment lost 7 bases and the V segment lost 8 bases, leaving 20 bases of the junction unmatched. CDR1 is MNHEY and CDR2 is SMNVEV in the germline V gene (reference sequence). This CDR3 is 16 amino acids long.

The DNA of the CDR3 is TGCGCCAGCAGCCCCGGACTAGCGGTATCCTACGAGCAGTACTTC. This codes for CASSPGLAVSYEQYF. The chain carries TRBV4-3 and TRBJ2-7; TRBD2 agrees at 10 bases. The ends lost 4 bases at V and 1 base at J; junction bases unmatched: 4. CDR3 size: 15 residues. Looked up from germline, CDR1 is LGHNA and CDR2 is YSLEER.

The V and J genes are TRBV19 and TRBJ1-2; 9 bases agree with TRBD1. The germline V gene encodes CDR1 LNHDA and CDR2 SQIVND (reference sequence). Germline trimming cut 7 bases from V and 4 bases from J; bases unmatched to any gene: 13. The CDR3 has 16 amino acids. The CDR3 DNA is TGTGCCAGTATTCGACAGGGGGTACGGGATGGCTATGGCTACACCTTC. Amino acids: CASIRQGVRDGYGYTF.

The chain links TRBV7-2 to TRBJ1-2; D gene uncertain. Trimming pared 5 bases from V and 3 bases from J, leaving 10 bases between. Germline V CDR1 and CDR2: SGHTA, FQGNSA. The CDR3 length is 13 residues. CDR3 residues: CASSLQRDYGYTF. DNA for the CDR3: TGTGCCAGCAGCCTGCAGCGGGACTATGGCTACACCTTC.

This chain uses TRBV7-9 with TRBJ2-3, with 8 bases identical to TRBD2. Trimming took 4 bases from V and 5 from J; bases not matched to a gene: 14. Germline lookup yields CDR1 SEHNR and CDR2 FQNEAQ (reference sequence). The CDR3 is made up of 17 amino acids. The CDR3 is CASSSAGTRVKGDTQYF. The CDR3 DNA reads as TGTGCCAGCAGCTCAGCCGGGACTAGGGTAAAAGGAGATACGCAGTATTTT. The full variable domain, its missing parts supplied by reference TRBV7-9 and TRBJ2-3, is DTGVSQNPRHKITKRGQNVTFRCDPISEHNRLYWYRQTLGQGPEFLTYFQNEAQLEKSRLLSDRFSAERPKGSFSTLEIQRTEQGDSAMYLCASSSAGTRVKGDTQYFGPGTRLTVL.

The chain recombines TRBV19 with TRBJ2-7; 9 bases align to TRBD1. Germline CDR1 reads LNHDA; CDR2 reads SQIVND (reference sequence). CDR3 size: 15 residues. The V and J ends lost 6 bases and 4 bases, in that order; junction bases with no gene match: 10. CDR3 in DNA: TGTGCCAGTAGCTTACGGGACAGGGAGTCGTACGAGCAGTACTTC. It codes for CASSLRDRESYEQYF.

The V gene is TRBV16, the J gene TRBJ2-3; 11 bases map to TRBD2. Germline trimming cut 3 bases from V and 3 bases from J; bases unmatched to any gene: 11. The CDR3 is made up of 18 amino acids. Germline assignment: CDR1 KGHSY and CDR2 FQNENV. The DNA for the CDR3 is TGTGCCAGCAGCCAGCGGAGGGTGGCTAGCGGGAGGACAGATACGCAGTATTTT. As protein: CASSQRRVASGRTDTQYF.

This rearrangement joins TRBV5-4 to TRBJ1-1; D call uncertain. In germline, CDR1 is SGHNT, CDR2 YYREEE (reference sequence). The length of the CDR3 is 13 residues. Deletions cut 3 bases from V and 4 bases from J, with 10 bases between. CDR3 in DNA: TGTGCCAGCAGCTCGGGAGAGCTCACTGAAGCTTTCTTT. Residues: CASSSGELTEAFF.

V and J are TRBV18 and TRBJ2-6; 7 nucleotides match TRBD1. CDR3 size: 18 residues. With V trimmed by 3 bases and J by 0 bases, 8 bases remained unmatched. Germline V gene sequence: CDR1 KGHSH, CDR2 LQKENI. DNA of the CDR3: TGTGCCAGCTCACCTCGGACAGGATACAGCTCTGGGGCCAACGTCCTGACTTTC. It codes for CASSPRTGYSSGANVLTF.